Below are 29 T cell receptor beta chains sequenced from a single sample in a study of vaccination effects on CD4 cells after COVID-19. The protocol was immunoSEQ multiplex PCR, while the TCRdb copy is restricted to in-frame clones and leaves out a portion. The sample has about 17,000 clones, about 80% seen once. These receptors have no known antigen. Sequencing followed a ViraFEST assay step that expanded antigen-specific CD4+ T cells with viral peptide pools. Cultured cells yielded isolated CD4+ T cells after about ten days. The infection with SARS-CoV-2 (confirmed by PCR) occurred in this person between March and December 2020. Participants completed two doses of the BNT162b2 or mRNA-1273 vaccine. Source: CD4+ T cells from PBMCs cultured with SARS-CoV-2 spike peptides, taken after COVID-19 vaccination. The origin of the receptors is a human donor who had a prior SARS-CoV-2 infection.

The gene calls are TRBV6-2 or TRBV6-3 and TRBJ1-5; TRBD1 aligns across 7 bases. The trim removed 5 bases at V and 1 base at J, leaving 14 bases unmatched. Per germline, CDR1 MNHEY and CDR2 SVGEGT. The CDR3 totals 18 residues. The CDR3 DNA is TGTGCCAGCAGTAACAGAGCCGGGACAGTGGGAAGCAATCAGCCCCAGCATTTT. Translated: CASSNRAGTVGSNQPQHF.

The rearrangement joins TRBV5-5 to TRBJ2-7, with 11 bases lining up with TRBD2. The CDR3 contains 15 residues. V lost 0 bases to trimming and J lost 2 bases; unmatched junction nucleotides: 1. Looked up from germline, CDR1 is SGHKS and CDR2 is YYEKEE (reference sequence). CDR3 bases: TGTGCCAGCAGCTTGGTAGCGGGGGGGCCCTACGAGCAGTACTTC. As protein: CASSLVAGGPYEQYF.

V is TRBV2 and J is TRBJ1-5; D perhaps matches TRBD1 (5 bases). The germline V and J ends were trimmed by 8 bases and 5 bases, with 13 bases remaining between them. The CDR3 is made up of 13 amino acids. Germline V gene lookup returns CDR1 SNHLY and CDR2 FYNNEI. The chain's CDR3 is CASAQARDQPQHF. The CDR3 DNA sequence: TGTGCCAGCGCACAGGCTCGCGATCAGCCCCAGCATTTT.

A single count supports this clone. This rearrangement joins TRBV2 to TRBJ2-3; D gene ambiguous. The CDR3 contains 12 residues. Per germline, CDR1 SNHLY and CDR2 FYNNEI. V dropped 4 bases and J dropped 3 bases, with 5 bases sitting between them. The CDR3 coding sequence is TGTGCCAGCAGTGCGGATACAGATACGCAGTATTTT. It is translated as CASSADTDTQYF.

The chain carries TRBV16 and TRBJ1-2; tentatively, D is TRBD1 (5 bases). Germline values: CDR1 KGHSY, CDR2 FQNENV. The CDR3 sequence is 15 residues long. The germline V and J ends were trimmed by 1 base and 8 bases, with 17 bases remaining between them. The CDR3 here is CASSQFRDGARGYTF. For the CDR3, the DNA is TGTGCCAGCAGCCAATTCAGGGACGGTGCGCGCGGCTACACCTTC.

The chain recombines TRBV5-1 with TRBJ2-5; TRBD1 agrees at 8 bases. Germline V lookup: CDR1 SGHRS, CDR2 YFSETQ. This CDR3 contains 15 residues. J gave up 3 bases and V 4 bases, and 8 bases lay outside the gene matches. Written as DNA, the CDR3 is TGCGCCAGCAGCCCGAGGCTACAGGGGGAAGAGACCCAGTACTTC. This translates into CASSPRLQGEETQYF.

The rearrangement joins TRBV15 to TRBJ2-7; D might be TRBD1 (5 bases). This CDR3 has 15 residues. Looked up from germline, CDR1 is LNHNV and CDR2 is YYDKDF (reference sequence). V was clipped by 0 bases and J by 3 bases, with 12 bases between them. The CDR3 region is CATSRDTDSYYEQYF. CDR3 DNA: TGTGCCACCAGCAGAGATACCGACAGCTACTACGAGCAGTACTTC.

The J gene is TRBJ2-3, the V gene TRBV6-6; 11 bases fit TRBD2. The CDR3 covers 16 residues. The J segment lost 4 bases and the V segment lost 0 bases, leaving 3 bases of the junction unmatched. In germline, CDR1 is MNHNY, CDR2 SVGAGI (reference sequence). The CDR3, as DNA: TGTGCCAGCAGTTACTCTAGCGGGAGGGGGGCAGATACGCAGTATTTT. It translates to CASSYSSGRGADTQYF.

The chain employs TRBV9 and TRBJ2-5; D unclear. The germline gives CDR1 SGDLS, CDR2 YYNGEE. Trimming left V 2 bases short and J 2 bases short, with 16 bases between. This CDR3 has 16 amino acids. CDR3: CASSVVYIEPQETQYF. CDR3 DNA: TGTGCCAGCAGCGTGGTGTACATAGAACCACAAGAGACCCAGTACTTC.

The gene calls are TRBV3-1 (or the pseudogene TRBV3-2) and TRBJ2-3, with 10 bases identical to TRBD2. V lost 8 bases to trimming and J lost 0 bases; unmatched junction nucleotides: 5. The CDR3 runs to 15 residues. Germline loops: CDR1 LGHDT, CDR2 YNNKEL (reference sequence). CDR3 nucleotide sequence: TGTGCCAGCTCACCAGCGGGGGGGAGCACAGATACGCAGTATTTT. It is translated as CASSPAGGSTDTQYF.

This chain connects TRBV18 to TRBJ2-7; D is unclear. CDR1 and CDR2 from the germline V gene are KGHSH and LQKENI. The CDR3 sequence is 11 residues long. V shed 4 bases and J shed 3 bases, with 4 bases lying between them. CDR3 residues: CASSLGYEQYF. CDR3 sequence (DNA): TGTGCCAGCTCACTCGGCTACGAGCAGTACTTC.

CDR3: CASSLVLGLAYNEQFF. For the CDR3, the DNA is TGTGCCAGCAGCTTAGTTCTTGGACTAGCTTACAATGAGCAGTTCTTC. The chain recombines TRBV7-2 with TRBJ2-1, with TRBD2 matching 8 bases. The CDR3 is 16 amino acids. The V and J ends lost 1 base and 4 bases, in that order; junction bases with no gene match: 6. Germline V gene sequence: CDR1 SGHTA, CDR2 FQGNSA.

This clone was seen more than once but under ten times. The rearrangement uses TRBV6-2 or TRBV6-3 and TRBJ1-1, with D maybe TRBD1 (5 bases). The CDR3 spans 12 residues. Trimming pared 5 bases from V and 3 bases from J, leaving 7 bases between. In germline, CDR1 is MNHEY, CDR2 SVGEGT. The CDR3 DNA reads as TGTGCCAGCAGTAAGGGGTACACTGAAGCTTTCTTT. Translated, it gives CASSKGYTEAFF.

V usage is TRBV20-1 and J usage is TRBJ2-1; D remains ambiguous. CDR3 length: 10 residues. V lost 1 base to trimming and J lost 8 bases, with 3 bases between them. Germline lookup yields CDR1 DFQATT and CDR2 SNEGSKA (reference sequence). DNA for the CDR3: TGCAGTGCTAGAGTGGATGAGCAGTTCTTC. It encodes CSARVDEQFF.

This clone was found a few times. This chain connects TRBV6-4 to TRBJ1-1; the match to TRBD1 covers 7 bases. Germline trimming cut 0 bases from V and 4 bases from J; bases unmatched to any gene: 2. Germline V gene sequence: CDR1 MRHNA, CDR2 SNTAGT. CDR3 length: 14 residues. CDR3 nucleotides: TGTGCCAGCAGTGACTCCGACAGGGCCACTGAAGCTTTCTTT. Its protein is CASSDSDRATEAFF.

CDR3 region: CATSRALAESSYNEQFF. CDR3 nucleotide sequence: TGTGCCACCAGCAGAGCACTAGCGGAAAGCTCCTACAATGAGCAGTTCTTC. V gene TRBV15 combines with J gene TRBJ2-1; 8 nucleotides align to TRBD2. This CDR3 region has 17 residues. The germline CDR1 and CDR2 sequences are LNHNV and YYDKDF (reference sequence). Trimming at V came to 1 base and at J to 0 bases, leaving 5 bases not matched to a gene.

The V call is TRBV19, the J call TRBJ2-1; D perhaps matches TRBD1 (6 bases). This CDR3 comprises 15 residues. V gave up 3 bases and J gave up 8 bases, with 17 bases separating them. In germline, CDR1 is LNHDA, CDR2 SQIVND (reference sequence). This CDR3 reads CASSILLGGRDEQFF. The DNA of the CDR3 is TGTGCCAGTAGTATTCTCCTAGGGGGTCGGGATGAGCAGTTCTTC.

The J gene is TRBJ2-7, the V gene TRBV5-1; the D gene could be TRBD1 or TRBD2 (5 bases each). CDR3 length equals 14 residues. The V gene's germline CDR1 is SGHRS and CDR2 YFSETQ. The V and J ends lost 0 bases and 1 base respectively, with 8 bases between them. CDR3 region: CASSLGGGSYEQYF. The CDR3 bases are TGCGCCAGCAGCTTGGGGGGCGGGTCCTACGAGCAGTACTTC.

A few counts support this clone. The chain employs TRBV30 and TRBJ2-5; perhaps TRBD1 as D (6 bases). The ends were cut back, 3 bases at V and 9 bases at J, with 14 bases in the middle. Germline V lookup: CDR1 GTSNPN, CDR2 SVGIG (reference sequence). CDR3 length: 12 residues. The CDR3 loop reads CAWSTGTHSQYF. CDR3 in DNA: TGTGCCTGGAGCACAGGGACCCATTCCCAGTACTTC.

The V and J genes are TRBV30 and TRBJ2-5; D gene uncertain. The CDR3 has 13 residues. Germline-derived CDR1 and CDR2 are GTSNPN and SVGIG (reference sequence). Trimming pared 0 bases from V and 5 bases from J, leaving 10 bases between. CDR3: CAWSVRMRETQYF. The CDR3 coding sequence is TGTGCCTGGAGTGTACGAATGAGGGAGACCCAGTACTTC.

V gene TRBV28 combines with J gene TRBJ2-1, with 11 bases lining up with TRBD1. V was pared by 1 base and J by 10 bases, with 3 bases of the junction left unmatched. The germline CDR1 and CDR2 sequences are MDHEN and SYDVKM. The CDR3 contains 14 residues. CDR3 amino acids: CASSLLGQGVEQFF. CDR3 coding DNA: TGTGCCAGCAGTTTATTGGGACAGGGGGTCGAGCAGTTCTTC. Full variable domain (missing parts from reference TRBV28 and TRBJ2-1): DVKVTQSSRYLVKRTGEKVFLECVQDMDHENMFWYRQDPGLGLRLIYFSYDVKMKEKGDIPEGYSVSREKKERFSLILESASTNQTSMYLCASSLLGQGVEQFFGPGTRLTVL.

This clone showed up just a few times. The chain uses TRBV18 and TRBJ2-1, with 7 bases identical to TRBD2. Per the germline V gene, CDR1 is KGHSH and CDR2 is LQKENI. Losses at the gene ends were 3 bases for V and 0 bases for J; bases not matched to a gene: 8. This CDR3 is built from 17 residues. CDR3: CASSPTAGASSYNEQFF. The CDR3 nucleotides are TGTGCCAGCTCACCGACTGCGGGAGCGAGCTCCTACAATGAGCAGTTCTTC.

This clone was seen only once. The rearrangement uses TRBV6-1 and TRBJ2-7, with D unclear. The CDR3 covers 12 residues. The ends were cut back, 1 base at V and 4 bases at J, with 5 bases in the middle. From germline, CDR1 is MNHNS and CDR2 SASEGT. CDR3 coding DNA: TGTGCCAGCAGTGAAGTCAGATACGAGCAGTACTTC. Translating it yields CASSEVRYEQYF.

The rearrangement joins TRBV5-1 to TRBJ2-3, with 9 bases matching TRBD2. From germline, CDR1 is SGHRS and CDR2 YFSETQ. The CDR3 is 19 residues long. V gave up 5 bases and J gave up 0 bases; unmatched junction bases: 16. Here the CDR3 reads CASSGGGAPDRWSTDTQYF. The CDR3 region has the DNA TGCGCCAGCAGTGGCGGGGGGGCACCCGACCGGTGGAGCACAGATACGCAGTATTTT.

This chain joins TRBV28 and TRBJ1-2, with 9 bases that match TRBD1. CDR3 length: 14 residues. Unmatched junction bases numbered 5, after V lost 7 bases and J lost 2 bases. Germline V gives CDR1 MDHEN, CDR2 SYDVKM. The CDR3 protein is CASTLTGGNYGYTF. CDR3 in DNA: TGTGCCAGCACCCTGACAGGGGGAAACTATGGCTACACCTTC.

This clone appeared once. V usage is TRBV4-3 and J usage is TRBJ2-7; 8 nucleotides agree with TRBD1. There are 12 residues in the CDR3. V lost 5 bases to trimming and J lost 7 bases; unmatched junction nucleotides: 4. Germline CDR1 and CDR2: LGHNA and YSLEER. The CDR3, as DNA: TGCGCCAGCAGCTTCCGACAGGGGGAGCAGTACTTC. Encoded protein: CASSFRQGEQYF.

The J gene is TRBJ1-2, the V gene TRBV18; D unclear. The CDR3 is 15 amino acids. CDR1 and CDR2 from the germline V gene are KGHSH and LQKENI. Trimming left V 2 bases short and J 8 bases short, with 18 bases between. This CDR3 is CASSPEGGGHRGYTF. DNA of the CDR3: TGTGCCAGCTCACCAGAAGGTGGAGGGCATCGGGGCTACACCTTC. Full variable domain (missing parts from reference TRBV18 and TRBJ1-2): NAGVMQNPRHLVRRRGQEARLRCSPMKGHSHVYWYRQLPEEGLKFMVYLQKENIIDESGMPKERFSAEFPKEGPSILRIQQVVRGDSAAYFCASSPEGGGHRGYTFGSGTRLTVV.

The chain recombines TRBV9 with TRBJ2-3, with D possibly being TRBD2 (7 bases). V was shortened by 4 bases and J by 3 bases, with 18 bases between the two germline ends. This CDR3 spans 16 amino acids. CDR1 SGDLS and CDR2 YYNGEE come from the germline V gene. Here the CDR3 reads CASSPPRAGATDTQYF. Here the CDR3 DNA reads TGTGCCAGCAGCCCTCCCAGGGCGGGGGCAACAGATACGCAGTATTTT.

This rearrangement joins TRBV5-4 to TRBJ2-7, with 8 bases identical to TRBD2. The CDR3 extends over 14 amino acids. V shed 4 bases and J 4 bases; nucleotides not matched to a gene: 7. Germline CDR1 reads SGHNT; CDR2 reads YYREEE (reference sequence). The CDR3 spells CASSKTSGLYEQYF. DNA for the CDR3: TGTGCCAGCAGCAAAACTAGCGGCCTATACGAGCAGTACTTC.